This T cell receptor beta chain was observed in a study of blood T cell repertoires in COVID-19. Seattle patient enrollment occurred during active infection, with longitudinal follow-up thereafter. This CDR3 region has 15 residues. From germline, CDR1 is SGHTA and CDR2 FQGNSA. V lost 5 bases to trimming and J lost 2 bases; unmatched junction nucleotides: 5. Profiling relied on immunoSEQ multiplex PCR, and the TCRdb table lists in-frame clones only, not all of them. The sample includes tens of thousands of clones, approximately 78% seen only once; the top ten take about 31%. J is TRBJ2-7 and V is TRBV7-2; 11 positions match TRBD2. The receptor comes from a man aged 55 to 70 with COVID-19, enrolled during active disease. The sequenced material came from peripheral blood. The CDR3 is CASSPTSGVTYEQYF. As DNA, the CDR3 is TGTGCCAGCAGCCCGACTAGCGGGGTAACCTACGAGCAGTACTTC.